This T cell receptor beta chain emerged from a study of beta chain features in type 1 diabetes. The study's findings and limits: High-TCR-expressing cells could be over-represented by cDNA sequencing. Whether HLA type affects TCRB rearrangement stayed undetermined in the present work. In all four CD4+ subsets, TCRB CDR3 length was significantly, moderately reduced in type 1 diabetes. When VDJ junctions were examined, type 1 diabetes patients showed fewer insertions and more deletions.

Cell sorting via CD45RO/CCR7/CD25/CD127/CD95/CD27 was performed to obtain CD4+ naive, central memory, regulatory and stem cell-like memory cells. Note on this clone: Its target is unknown.

Germline loops: CDR1 SNHLY, CDR2 FYNNEI. CDR3 size: 14 residues. V lost 0 bases and J lost 4; bases outside the gene matches: 3. cDNA synthesis used the whole RNA isolate, giving expressed TCRB sequences. The data were produced by immunoSEQ multiplex PCR, yet TCRdb's version contains in-frame clones alone and is incomplete. The sample holds about 650,000 clones, 9.5% to 15% seen once. Sequencing input: naive CD4+ T cells from blood. This clonotype originated in a man between 25 and 39 years old with type 1 diabetes. This rearrangement joins TRBV2 to TRBJ2-7, with 7 bases fitting TRBD1. This CDR3 reads CASSEAAGGYEQYF. CDR3 nucleotides: TGTGCCAGCAGTGAAGCGGCAGGGGGTTACGAGCAGTACTTC.